This is a list of T cell receptor beta chains from one sample in a study of cytomegalovirus exposure and HLA in healthy donors. Libraries were prepared by immunoSEQ multiplex PCR; TCRdb keeps only in-frame clonotypes and omits some of them. Of under 250,000 clones listed, about 78% are singletons. The sequenced sample was PBMCs. All receptors come from a male donor in good health and CMV-seronegative. Both conserved end residues are part of each CDR3. The D gene is left open where the match is weak. Size is stated for part of the rows, as once, few or many counts, or as a class when the clone is expanded.

NA	NA	TRBV9	TRBJ2-3	TGTGCCAGCAGCGCCCGGTTCGGTAACACAGATACGCAGTATTTT	CASSARFGNTDTQYF
NA	TRBD1	TRBV19	TRBJ2-5	TGTGCCAGTAGTTCGACAGGGCTAGAGACCCAGTACTTC	CASSSTGLETQYF
NA	TRBD1	TRBV25-1	TRBJ2-1	TGTGCCAGCAGTGCCAGGGGGCCGGGTGAGCAGTTCTTC	CASSARGPGEQFF
NA	TRBD1	TRBV5-4	TRBJ2-1	TGTGCCAGCAGCCGTGCGACAGGGAGCTCCTACAATGAGCAGTTCTTC	CASSRATGSSYNEQFF
once	TRBD2	TRBV13	TRBJ2-3	TGTGCCAGCAGCTCGGCGACTAGCGGGAGGGGAAACACAGATACGCAGTATTTT	CASSSATSGRGNTDTQYF
NA	TRBD1	TRBV4-1	TRBJ2-2	TGCGCCAGCAGCCAAGTCGACAGGGACCCCGGGGAGCTGTTTTTT	CASSQVDRDPGELFF
NA	NA	TRBV6-5	TRBJ2-7	TGTGCCAGCAGTTACCGGGGCCAACAGGGAAGGGAGCAGTACTTT	CASSYRGQQGREQYF
few	TRBD2	TRBV7-9	TRBJ2-2	TGTGCCAGCAGCTGGGGACTAGCAGTCGGGGAGCTGTTTTTT	CASSWGLAVGELFF
once	NA	TRBV30	TRBJ2-3	TGTGCCTGGAGTGTCGACAGATTCACTACAGATACGCAGTATTTT	CAWSVDRFTTDTQYF
NA	NA	TRBV25-1	TRBJ2-2	TGTGCCAGCAGCGGGGTGGGATCCGGGGAGCTGTTTTTT	CASSGVGSGELFF
NA	TRBD1	TRBV11-2	TRBJ2-2	TGTGCCAGCAGCTCTAGACAGGGGGCGACCGGGGAGCTGTTTTTT	CASSSRQGATGELFF
NA	TRBD1	TRBV27	TRBJ1-3	TGTGCCAGCGGGTTTGGACAGGCTCCCAGCACCATATATTTT	CASGFGQAPSTIYF
once	NA	TRBV2	TRBJ2-5	TGTGCCAGCAGTGATGCAGGACAAGAGACCCAGTACTTC	CASSDAGQETQYF
NA	NA	TRBV6-6	TRBJ1-2	TGTGCCAGCAGTTACGACCGGGGGGGGGCTGGCTACACCTTC	CASSYDRGGAGYTF
NA	TRBD1	TRBV28	TRBJ1-2	TGTGCCAGCACTCCTGTCTGGGGTCAGGGGGGATATGGCTACACCTTC	CASTPVWGQGGYGYTF
NA	NA	TRBV10-3	TRBJ2-7	TGTGCCATCAGTGATACCGGGGTCCCCATGTCCTACGAGCAGTACTTC	CAISDTGVPMSYEQYF
NA	NA	TRBV6-5	TRBJ2-5	TGTGCCAGCAGCCTAGGACGTCCCCCCCGGGGGACCCAGTACTTC	CASSLGRPPRGTQYF
NA	TRBD1	TRBV20-1	TRBJ1-1	TGCAGTCCGTTGACAGGGGCTGAAGCTTTCTTT	CSPLTGAEAFF
few	NA	TRBV5-4	TRBJ2-7	TGTGCCAGCAGCCAGGGTTACTCCTACGAGCAGTACTTC	CASSQGYSYEQYF
NA	NA	TRBV7-9	TRBJ2-7	TGTTCCAGCAGCTTCGCCTCAGTCGAGCAGTACTTC	CSSSFASVEQYF
NA	TRBD1	TRBV14	TRBJ2-7	TGTGCCAGCAGCCAAGGACAGGGGCCATACGAGCAGTACTTC	CASSQGQGPYEQYF
few	TRBD2	TRBV27	TRBJ2-7	TGTGCCAGCAGTTTACGGACTAGCGGCGCTGGATGGTACTTC	CASSLRTSGAGWYF
NA	NA	TRBV18	TRBJ2-5	TGTGCCAGCTCACCAAGGGGGTTAGACCAAGAGACCCAGTACTTC	CASSPRGLDQETQYF
NA	TRBD2	TRBV5-6	TRBJ2-3	TGTGCCAGCAGTGTCGGGGGGACAGATACGCAGTATTTT	CASSVGGTDTQYF
NA	NA	TRBV18	TRBJ2-5	TGTGCCAGCTCAGCAACTACTGGTACGGAGACCCAGTACTTC	CASSATTGTETQYF
NA	TRBD2	TRBV6-5	TRBJ2-5	TGTGCCAGCAGTTCTAGCGGGAGTCCGCGGACGGAGACCCAGTACTTC	CASSSSGSPRTETQYF
few	TRBD2	TRBV27	TRBJ2-1	TGTGCCAGCAGATACGGACTAGCGGGAAGTTACAATGAGCAGTTCTTC	CASRYGLAGSYNEQFF
NA	NA	TRBV11-3	TRBJ2-1	TGTGCCAGCAGCTTAACGGGAGAGGGGGGGCGGAATGAGCAGTTCTTC	CASSLTGEGGRNEQFF
NA	NA	TRBV14	TRBJ1-4	TGTGCCAGCAGCCAAGATTTGGGAGGAGGCGAAAAACTGTTTTTT	CASSQDLGGGEKLFF
NA	NA	TRBV10-3	TRBJ2-7	TGTGCCATCAGTGAGTCGACAGCCCTCTCCAACGAGCAGTACTTC	CAISESTALSNEQYF
NA	NA	TRBV7-2	TRBJ2-7	TGTGCCAGCAGCACCCTGGGGAGCAGGCCCCTTACCTACGAGCAGTACTTC	CASSTLGSRPLTYEQYF
once	TRBD1	TRBV5-1	TRBJ2-1	TGCGCCAGCAGCTCGGGGGCTTCCGGGACAGGGGATGAGCAGTTCTTC	CASSSGASGTGDEQFF
few	TRBD1	TRBV30	TRBJ1-4	TGTGCCTGGGGGCGGGACAGTACCGAGGAACTGTTTTTT	CAWGRDSTEELFF
NA	TRBD2	TRBV5-1	TRBJ2-2	TGCGCCAGCAGCTGGGCTAGCGGGGTAAACACCGGGGAGCTGTTTTTT	CASSWASGVNTGELFF
NA	NA	TRBV6-1	TRBJ2-5	TGTGCCAGCAGTGATATTCTAGCGATTGAGACCCAGTACTTC	CASSDILAIETQYF
once	NA	TRBV7-6	TRBJ2-3	TGTGCCAGCAGCTTAGCGGAGAGGGATACGCAGTATTTT	CASSLAERDTQYF
few	NA	TRBV6-1	TRBJ1-1	TGTGCCAGCAGTGGTCGAGCTGAAGCTTTCTTT	CASSGRAEAFF
NA	TRBD2	TRBV4-1	TRBJ2-2	TGCGCCAGCAGCCTAGGAGGGGCTAGCGGGAGGCCTAGCACCGGGGAGCTGTTTTTT	CASSLGGASGRPSTGELFF
few	NA	TRBV9	TRBJ2-5	TGTGCCAGCAGCGTCAGGGACTCCGGATCAACCCAGTACTTC	CASSVRDSGSTQYF
NA	TRBD1	TRBV5-1	TRBJ1-5	TGCGCCAGCAGCTTGGACAGGGGAAATCAGCCCCAGCATTTT	CASSLDRGNQPQHF
few	NA	TRBV6-5	TRBJ1-2	TGTGCCAGCAGGACGGGAGTTAACTATGGCTACACCTTC	CASRTGVNYGYTF
NA	TRBD1	TRBV28	TRBJ2-7	TGTGCCAGCAGTCCTGGGACAGGGACCCCCTACGAGCAGTACTTC	CASSPGTGTPYEQYF
NA	TRBD1	TRBV5-4	TRBJ2-5	TGTGCCAGCAGCCAAAGAGGACAGGGCATGCGGGAGACCCAGTACTTC	CASSQRGQGMRETQYF
NA	TRBD1	TRBV5-5	TRBJ2-3	TGTGCCAGCAGCCGCGGTGACAGGGTTCGCACAGATACGCAGTATTTT	CASSRGDRVRTDTQYF
NA	NA	TRBV14	TRBJ2-1	TGTGCCAGCAGCCAAGGGGGCGGTGAGCAGTTCTTC	CASSQGGGEQFF
NA	TRBD1	TRBV5-6	TRBJ2-2	TGTGCCAGCAGCTTGCGAGGGGGCTGGACCGGGGAGCTGTTTTTT	CASSLRGGWTGELFF
NA	NA	TRBV7-3	TRBJ2-1	TGTGCCAGCAGCCTTCAAACAGCCTCGACCCCCAATGAGCAGTTCTTC	CASSLQTASTPNEQFF
NA	NA	TRBV28	TRBJ2-7	TGTGCCAGCAGTTGGGGCCCAGGGGCCTCCTACGAGCAGTACTTC	CASSWGPGASYEQYF